Below, 26 T cell receptor beta chains from the same sample are listed, as sequenced in a study of T cell repertoires in cytomegalovirus infection. TCRdb itself ran the reads through MiXCR, one entry per CDR3 protein. The sample yields around 310,000 distinct CDR3 sequences, under 20% seen once. Sequencing input: PBMCs. The receptors were sampled from a human donor in good health (CMV status not recorded). Some clones in this sample may be carry-over from other donors' samples.

This clonotype was counted at least ten times. The chain joins TRBV7-2 to TRBJ2-6, with 7 bases fitting TRBD1. Trimming removed 5 bases from V and 0 bases from J; junction bases left unmatched: 4. Germline V lookup: CDR1 SGHTA, CDR2 FQGNSA. CDR3 length: 16 amino acids. The chain's CDR3 is CASSQGVFSGANVLTF. The DNA of the CDR3 is TGTGCCAGCAGCCAGGGGGTTTTCTCTGGGGCCAACGTCCTGACTTTC.

The chain employs TRBV28 and TRBJ2-7, with 11 bases aligning to TRBD1. After removal of 6 bases from V and 5 bases from J, the junction contained 6 bases not matched to a gene. The CDR3 consists of 14 residues. The germline V gene has CDR1 MDHEN and CDR2 SYDVKM. CDR3 DNA sequence: TGTGCCAGCAGACGGACAGGGGGCGTGGACGAGCAGTACTTC. Translating it yields CASRRTGGVDEQYF.

This clonotype has only a few counts. The chain links TRBV2 to TRBJ2-6, with D perhaps TRBD1 (6 bases). CDR3 length: 16 residues. CDR1 is SNHLY and CDR2 is FYNNEI in the germline V gene. Trimming cost V 5 bases and J 0 bases, with 11 bases left between them. CDR3: CASSRNRDSGANVLTF. CDR3 nucleotide sequence: TGTGCCAGCAGTCGAAACAGGGACTCTGGGGCCAACGTCCTGACTTTC.

This clonotype was seen only a few times. The rearrangement links TRBV27 to TRBJ2-7; 7 nucleotides match TRBD1. Unmatched junction bases numbered 5, after V lost 3 bases and J lost 3 bases. CDR3 length: 14 amino acids. In germline, CDR1 is MNHEY, CDR2 SMNVEV (reference sequence). CDR3 sequence (DNA): TGTGCCAGCAGTTTTGGGGCAGGGGGCTACGAGCAGTACTTC. Translation: CASSFGAGGYEQYF.

This clonotype was counted a few times. The V and J genes are TRBV25-1 and TRBJ1-6; a weak D match, TRBD1 (5 bases). V was cut by 2 bases and J by 7 bases, with 12 bases left in between. This CDR3 has 15 residues. CDR1 and CDR2 (germline): MGHDK, SYGVNS. The CDR3 bases are TGTGCCAGCAGTGAAGGGGGTATAACCAATTCACCCCTCCACTTT. This codes for CASSEGGITNSPLHF.

Ten or more counts support this clonotype. The rearrangement uses TRBV18 and TRBJ2-6; no firm D call. Trimming cost V 4 bases and J 0 bases, with 13 bases left between them. Germline V gives CDR1 KGHSH, CDR2 LQKENI. The CDR3 is made up of 17 amino acids. Here the CDR3 reads CASSQGTIRSGANVLTF. The CDR3 DNA reads as TGTGCCAGCTCACAAGGCACCATCCGCTCTGGGGCCAACGTCCTGACTTTC.

The chain recombines TRBV19 with TRBJ1-2; unclear D gene. Trimming stripped 3 bases from V and 4 bases from J, with 12 bases between. The V gene's germline CDR1 is LNHDA and CDR2 SQIVND (reference sequence). The CDR3 loop spans 14 amino acids. The CDR3 reads CASSISVDFYGYTF. The CDR3 coding sequence is TGTGCCAGTAGTATTTCAGTAGACTTCTATGGCTACACCTTC.

The chain has TRBV15 and TRBJ2-1, with D unclear. Trimming left V 3 bases short and J 0 bases short, with 9 bases between. The germline gives CDR1 LNHNV, CDR2 YYDKDF (reference sequence). The CDR3 totals 15 residues. DNA for the CDR3: TGTGCCACCAGCAGGGACCGCAGCTCCTACAATGAGCAGTTCTTC. Translation: CATSRDRSSYNEQFF.

This clonotype turned up a few times. This chain joins TRBV10-3 and TRBJ2-3; TRBD1 or TRBD2 may be the D gene (5 bases each). V lost 0 bases to trimming and J lost 8 bases, with 21 bases between them. The CDR3 loop spans 17 amino acids. Germline V CDR1 and CDR2: ENHRY, SYGVKD. The CDR3 bases are TGTGCCATCAGTGAGTCGTCGGGGCTAGCAGGAAGTGGTACGCAGTATTTT. As protein: CAISESSGLAGSGTQYF.

This clonotype was observed a few times. The chain couples TRBV10-3 to TRBJ1-6; weak D call: TRBD1 (5 bases). This CDR3 comprises 14 residues. Between the trimmed V and J ends, which lost 7 bases and 5 bases, there was a span of 12 bases. The germline gives CDR1 ENHRY, CDR2 SYGVKD. In DNA, the CDR3 is TGTGCCATCAAGAAGACAGATGATAATTCACCCCTCCACTTT. As protein: CAIKKTDDNSPLHF.

The genes are TRBV20-1 and TRBJ2-3; D unclear. The germline gives CDR1 DFQATT, CDR2 SNEGSKA (reference sequence). The germline V and J ends were trimmed by 6 bases and 0 bases, with 13 bases remaining between them. The CDR3 is 14 residues long. As DNA, the CDR3 is TGCAGTGCCATCGCCCACGAGAGCACAGATACGCAGTATTTT. Residues: CSAIAHESTDTQYF.

In its sample, this clonotype was seen many times. The rearrangement joins TRBV5-5 to TRBJ1-6; D not resolved. From germline, CDR1 is SGHKS and CDR2 YYEKEE (reference sequence). V lost 4 bases and J lost 7, with 9 bases in between. This CDR3 contains 13 residues. The CDR3 reads CASSLGRNSPLHF. CDR3 DNA: TGTGCCAGCAGCCTAGGACGGAATTCACCCCTCCACTTT.

In the case of this clonotype: One base away lies a much larger clone, so this may be a sequencing read error. A read error is likely, as this CDR3 ends without the conserved phenylalanine or tryptophan. The rearrangement uses TRBV7-2 and TRBJ1-1, with no clear D. CDR3 length: 11 amino acids. CDR1 is SGHTA, CDR2 FQGNSA, per germline. Between the trimmed V and J ends, which lost 3 bases and 3 bases, there was a span of 2 bases. This chain's CDR3 is CASSFDTEAFI. The DNA of the CDR3 is TGTGCCAGCAGCTTCGACACTGAAGCTTTCATT.

V usage is TRBV9 and J usage is TRBJ2-2; the D is unclear. CDR1 is SGDLS and CDR2 is YYNGEE in the germline V gene. Trimming stripped 0 bases from V and 3 bases from J, with 6 bases between. CDR3 length equals 14 residues. The CDR3 bases are TGTGCCAGCAGCGTAGAACAGTACACCGGGGAGCTGTTTTTT. Translating gives CASSVEQYTGELFF.

V is TRBV28 and J is TRBJ1-2; TRBD1 might be the D (5 bases). CDR1 MDHEN and CDR2 SYDVKM come from the germline V gene. V was clipped by 7 bases and J by 3 bases, with 12 bases between them. CDR3 length: 13 amino acids. CDR3 nucleotide sequence: TGTGCCAGCATCTACCGGGGGGACTATGGCTACACCTTC. Protein: CASIYRGDYGYTF.

The chain combines TRBV15 with TRBJ1-1; D is possibly TRBD1 (5 bases). The CDR3 is 15 amino acids. The V end lost 5 bases, the J end lost 7 bases, and 20 bases lay between the germline ends. Germline V lookup: CDR1 LNHNV, CDR2 YYDKDF (reference sequence). The CDR3, as DNA: TGTGCCACCAGCTGGGGCTGGGAGGGATCCGGTGAAGCTTTCTTT. Translation gives CATSWGWEGSGEAFF.

This chain connects TRBV7-9 to TRBJ1-5; perhaps TRBD1 as D (5 bases). This CDR3 is 17 amino acids long. Trimming left V 4 bases short and J 1 base short, with 17 bases between. Germline V CDR1 and CDR2: SEHNR, FQNEAQ (reference sequence). In DNA, the CDR3 is TGTGCCAGCAGCTCGGGTATCGGGGGAACGAGCAATCAGCCCCAGCATTTT. This sequence encodes CASSSGIGGTSNQPQHF.

The V gene is TRBV9, the J gene TRBJ1-3; TRBD1 might be the D (6 bases). Trimming pared 0 bases from V and 0 bases from J, leaving 7 bases between. Germline values: CDR1 SGDLS, CDR2 YYNGEE. CDR3 length: 15 amino acids. The CDR3 sequence is CASSVGGGSGNTIYF. In nucleotides, the CDR3 is TGTGCCAGCAGCGTAGGAGGGGGCTCTGGAAACACCATATATTTT.

In its sample, this clonotype was seen once. This chain links TRBV5-1 with TRBJ1-1, with D tentatively TRBD1 (6 bases). V was shortened by 0 bases and J by 5 bases, with 11 bases between the two germline ends. The CDR3 runs to 14 residues. CDR1 and CDR2 (germline): SGHRS, YFSETQ. CDR3 DNA sequence: TGCGCCAGCAGCTTGGAGGGGGGATGGACTGAAGCTTTCTTT. As protein: CASSLEGGWTEAFF.

This clonotype was seen ten or more times. J is TRBJ2-7 and V is TRBV6-5, with D perhaps TRBD2 (5 bases). Germline V gene sequence: CDR1 MNHEY, CDR2 SVGAGI. The CDR3 sequence is 16 residues long. Deletions cut 0 bases from V and 5 bases from J, with 17 bases between. As DNA, the CDR3 is TGTGCCAGCAGTTACTCGTTGCGGGCTGCGATCCACGAGCAGTACTTC. Residues: CASSYSLRAAIHEQYF.

The chain has TRBV5-4 and TRBJ1-1, with TRBD1 identical over 10 bases. Per the germline V gene, CDR1 is SGHNT and CDR2 is YYREEE (reference sequence). The CDR3 is 15 residues long. V was pared by 4 bases and J by 5 bases, with 8 bases of the junction left unmatched. The CDR3 protein is CASSGDRGQLTEAFF. The CDR3 DNA is TGTGCCAGCAGCGGGGACAGGGGCCAACTTACTGAAGCTTTCTTT.

CDR3 protein: CASSRVVGSKSSYNEQFF. CDR3 DNA: TGTGCCAGCAGCCGGGTTGTGGGGTCAAAGAGCTCCTACAATGAGCAGTTCTTC. The chain uses TRBV7-6 and TRBJ2-1, with D hard to call. The ends were cut back, 5 bases at V and 0 bases at J, with 20 bases in the middle. This CDR3 is 18 amino acids long. Germline V lookup: CDR1 SGHVS, CDR2 FNYEAQ.

The chain combines TRBV6-5 with TRBJ2-1; possibly TRBD2 for D (6 bases). Deletions cut 8 bases from V and 6 bases from J, with 8 bases between. CDR1 MNHEY and CDR2 SVGAGI come from the germline V gene. The CDR3 consists of 11 residues. The CDR3 loop reads CASLRGNEQFF. The DNA for the CDR3 is TGTGCCAGCTTGCGGGGCAATGAGCAGTTCTTC.

This clonotype was counted ten times or more. The gene calls are TRBV7-2 and TRBJ1-6; D perhaps matches TRBD1 (6 bases). This CDR3 contains 17 residues. The V gene's germline CDR1 is SGHTA and CDR2 FQGNSA. V lost 5 bases, J lost 8 bases, and 22 bases lay in between. The CDR3 nucleotides are TGTGCCAGCAGCGAAGACGGGACACCCAGGGGATATTCACCCCTCCACTTT. Translated, it gives CASSEDGTPRGYSPLHF.

This clonotype was seen many times. The chain links TRBV7-2 to TRBJ1-5; D gene unclear. V lost 0 bases to trimming and J lost 1 base, with 19 bases between them. This CDR3 is built from 19 residues. Germline V lookup: CDR1 SGHTA, CDR2 FQGNSA. The CDR3, as DNA: TGTGCCAGCAGCTTAGCGCCGTGGAGTTCGGTTTGGAGCAATCAGCCCCAGCATTTT. Translating gives CASSLAPWSSVWSNQPQHF. Supplemented by reference TRBV7-2 and TRBJ1-5, the full variable domain reads GAGVSQSPSNKVTEKGKDVELRCDPISGHTALYWYRQSLGQGLEFLIYFQGNSAPDKSGLPSDRFSAERTGGSVSTLTIQRTQQEDSAVYLCASSLAPWSSVWSNQPQHFGDGTRLSIL.

The rearrangement joins TRBV6-6 to TRBJ1-3, with TRBD1 as a possible D gene (6 bases). CDR3 length: 15 residues. CDR1 is MNHNY, CDR2 SVGAGI, per germline (reference sequence). Trimming pared 8 bases from V and 0 bases from J, leaving 14 bases between. This CDR3 reads CASRTESDSGNTIYF. The CDR3 DNA is TGTGCCAGCCGGACAGAGAGTGACTCTGGAAACACCATATATTTT.